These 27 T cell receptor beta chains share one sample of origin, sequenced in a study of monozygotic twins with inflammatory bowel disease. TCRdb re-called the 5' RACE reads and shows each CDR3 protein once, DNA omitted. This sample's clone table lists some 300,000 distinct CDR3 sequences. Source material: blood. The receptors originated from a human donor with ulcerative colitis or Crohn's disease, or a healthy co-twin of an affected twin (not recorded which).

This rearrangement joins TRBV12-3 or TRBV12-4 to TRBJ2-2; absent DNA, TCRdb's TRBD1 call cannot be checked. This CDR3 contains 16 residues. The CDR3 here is CASSPLGAVDTGELFF.

The CDR3 sequence: CACGNPGDQPQHF. The rearrangement links TRBV30 to TRBJ1-5; TCRdb's D call, TRBD1, is unchecked because there is no DNA. The length of the CDR3 is 13 residues. Germline loops: CDR1 GTSNPN, CDR2 SVGIG (reference sequence).

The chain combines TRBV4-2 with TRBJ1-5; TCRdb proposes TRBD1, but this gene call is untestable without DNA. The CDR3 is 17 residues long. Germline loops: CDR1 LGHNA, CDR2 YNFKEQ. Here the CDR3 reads CASSSMDRGENNQPQHF.

The CDR3 region is CASSSGQGGPPSF. This rearrangement joins TRBV2 to TRBJ1-1; TCRdb returns TRBD1, unconfirmable since there is no DNA. Germline values: CDR1 SNHLY, CDR2 FYNNEI. The CDR3 covers 13 residues.

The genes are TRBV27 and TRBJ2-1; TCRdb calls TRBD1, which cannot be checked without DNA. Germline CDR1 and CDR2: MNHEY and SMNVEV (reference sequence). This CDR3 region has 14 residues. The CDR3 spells CASSVTRGKGEQFF.

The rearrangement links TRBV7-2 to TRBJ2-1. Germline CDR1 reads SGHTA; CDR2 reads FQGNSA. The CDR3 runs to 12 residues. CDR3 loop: CASRNINNEQFF.

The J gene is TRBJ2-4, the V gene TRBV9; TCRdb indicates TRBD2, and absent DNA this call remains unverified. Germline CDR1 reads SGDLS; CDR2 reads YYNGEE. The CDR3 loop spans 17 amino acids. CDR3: CASSVGLAGRAKNIQYF.

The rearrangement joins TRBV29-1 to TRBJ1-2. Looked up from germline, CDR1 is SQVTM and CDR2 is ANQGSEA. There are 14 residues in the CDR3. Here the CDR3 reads CSVEDRMEWYGYTF.

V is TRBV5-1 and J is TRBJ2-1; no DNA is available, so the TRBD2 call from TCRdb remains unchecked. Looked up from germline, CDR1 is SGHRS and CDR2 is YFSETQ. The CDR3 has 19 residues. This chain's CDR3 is CASSFGTSGRDSSYNEQFF.

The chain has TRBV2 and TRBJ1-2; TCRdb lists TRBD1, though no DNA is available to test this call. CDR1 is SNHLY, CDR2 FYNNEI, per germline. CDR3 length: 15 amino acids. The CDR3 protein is CASRSPEAGVYGYTF.

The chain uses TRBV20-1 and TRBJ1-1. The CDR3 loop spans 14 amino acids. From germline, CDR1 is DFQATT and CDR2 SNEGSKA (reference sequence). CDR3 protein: CSARASSSNTEAFF.

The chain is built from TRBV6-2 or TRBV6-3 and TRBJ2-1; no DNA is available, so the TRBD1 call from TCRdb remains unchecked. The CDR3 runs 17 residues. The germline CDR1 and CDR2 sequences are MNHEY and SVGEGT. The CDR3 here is CASSRGESGWKTNEQFF.

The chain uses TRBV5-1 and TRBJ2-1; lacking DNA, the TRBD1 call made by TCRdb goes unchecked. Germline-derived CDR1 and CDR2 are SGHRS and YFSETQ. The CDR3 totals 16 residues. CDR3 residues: CASSLDSGGLYNEQFF. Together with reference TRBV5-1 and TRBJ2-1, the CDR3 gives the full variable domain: KAGVTQTPRYLIKTRGQQVTLSCSPISGHRSVSWYQQTPGQGLQFLFEYFSETQRNKGNFPGRFSGRQFSNSRSEMNVSTLELGDSALYLCASSLDSGGLYNEQFFGPGTRLTVL.

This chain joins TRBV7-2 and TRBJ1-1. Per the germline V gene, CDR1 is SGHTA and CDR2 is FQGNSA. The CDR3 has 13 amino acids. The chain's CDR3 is CASSLQANTEAFF. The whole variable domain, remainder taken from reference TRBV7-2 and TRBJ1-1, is GAGVSQSPSNKVTEKGKDVELRCDPISGHTALYWYRQSLGQGLEFLIYFQGNSAPDKSGLPSDRFSAERTGGSVSTLTIQRTQQEDSAVYLCASSLQANTEAFFGQGTRLTVV.

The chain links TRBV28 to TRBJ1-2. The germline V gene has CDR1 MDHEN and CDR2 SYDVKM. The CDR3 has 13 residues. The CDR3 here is CASSTPMNYGYTF.

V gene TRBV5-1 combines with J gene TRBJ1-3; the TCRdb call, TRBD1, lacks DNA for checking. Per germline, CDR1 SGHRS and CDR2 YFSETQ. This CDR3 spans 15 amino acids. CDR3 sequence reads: CASSLQGAPGNTIYF.

Here the CDR3 reads CASGPSQETQYF. J is TRBJ2-5 and V is TRBV7-9; the D gene TCRdb calls, TRBD2, cannot be checked with no DNA. Germline lookup yields CDR1 SEHNR and CDR2 FQNEAQ (reference sequence). The CDR3 is 12 residues long.

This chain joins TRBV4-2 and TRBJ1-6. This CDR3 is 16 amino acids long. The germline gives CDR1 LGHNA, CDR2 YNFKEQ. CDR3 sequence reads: CASSQELPANNSPLHF.

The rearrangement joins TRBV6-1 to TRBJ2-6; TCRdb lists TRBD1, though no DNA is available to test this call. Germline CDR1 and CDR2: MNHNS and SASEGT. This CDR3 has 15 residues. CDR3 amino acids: CASRQTGTGANVLTF.

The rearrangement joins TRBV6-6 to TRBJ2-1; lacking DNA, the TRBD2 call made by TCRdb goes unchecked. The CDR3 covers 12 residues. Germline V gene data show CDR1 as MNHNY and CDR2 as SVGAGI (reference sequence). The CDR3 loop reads CASSYSGTSHLF.

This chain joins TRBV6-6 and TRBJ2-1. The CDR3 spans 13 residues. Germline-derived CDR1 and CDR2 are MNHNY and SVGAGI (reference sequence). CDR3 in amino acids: CASSYPDRNEQFF.

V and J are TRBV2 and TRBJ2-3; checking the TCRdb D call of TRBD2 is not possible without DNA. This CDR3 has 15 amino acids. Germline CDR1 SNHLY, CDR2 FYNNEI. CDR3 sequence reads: CASSRTSLGTDTQYF. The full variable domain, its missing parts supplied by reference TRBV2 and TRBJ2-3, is EPEVTQTPSHQVTQMGQEVILRCVPISNHLYFYWYRQILGQKVEFLVSFYNNEISEKSEIFDDQFSVERPDGSNFTLKIRSTKLEDSAMYFCASSRTSLGTDTQYFGPGTRLTVL.

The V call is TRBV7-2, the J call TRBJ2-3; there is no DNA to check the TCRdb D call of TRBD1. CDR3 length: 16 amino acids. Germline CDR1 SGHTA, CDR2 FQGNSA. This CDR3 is CASSLAGTAGTDTQYF.

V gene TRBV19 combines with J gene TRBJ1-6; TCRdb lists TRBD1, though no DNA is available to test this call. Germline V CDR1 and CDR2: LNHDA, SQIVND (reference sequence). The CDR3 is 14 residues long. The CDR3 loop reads CASTDRGRSSPLHF.

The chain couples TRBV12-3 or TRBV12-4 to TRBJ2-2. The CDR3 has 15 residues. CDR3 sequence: CASSFFPAATGELFF.

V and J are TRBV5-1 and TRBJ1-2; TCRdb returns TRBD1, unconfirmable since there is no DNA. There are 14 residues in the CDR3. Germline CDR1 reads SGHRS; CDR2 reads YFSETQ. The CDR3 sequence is CASSLEQGSYGYTF.

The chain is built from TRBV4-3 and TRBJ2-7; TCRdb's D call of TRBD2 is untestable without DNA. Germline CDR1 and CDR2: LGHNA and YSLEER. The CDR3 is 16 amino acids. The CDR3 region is CASSQKLAGGSYEQYF.